The sequence of this T cell receptor beta chain was determined in a study of spatial heterogeneity in lung cancer. Study-wide background: Raw sequencing reads included, on average, more than 8.5 appearances of each unique TCR and UMI combination. Study-level findings and limits: The study found that expanded intratumoral alpha and beta TCR counts tracked tumor mutation counts.

CDR3 size: 13 residues. Germline V gives CDR1 SGHAT, CDR2 FQNNGV. The V end lost 5 bases, the J end lost 4 bases, and 12 bases lay between the germline ends. A unique molecular identifier was carried by every single TCR cDNA molecule. TCRdb re-analysed the 5' RACE reads in MiXCR, keeping a single row per CDR3 protein. The sample contains 5,000 to 5,500 distinct CDR3 sequences, roughly 7% of which appear only once. Time point noted: sample taken at primary tumor resection. Samples were donated by 72 untreated early-stage non-small cell lung cancer patients. Frozen PBMC, nontumor lung or tumor provided whole RNA, which was sequenced unsorted. This clonotype has ten or more counts. Its target is not known.

The sequenced sample was lung tumor tissue, obtained at surgery. This clonotype originated in a male donor with early-stage non-small cell lung cancer. The chain has TRBV11-2 and TRBJ2-7; D call uncertain. CDR3 protein: CASSVSARYEQYF. DNA for the CDR3: TGTGCCAGCAGCGTCAGCGCTAGGTACGAGCAGTACTTC. Full variable domain (outside the CDR3, taken from reference TRBV11-2 and TRBJ2-7): EAGVAQSPRYKIIEKRQSVAFWCNPISGHATLYWYQQILGQGPKLLIQFQNNGVVDDSQLPKDRFSAERLKGVDSTLKIQPAKLEDSAVYLCASSVSARYEQYFGPGTRLTVT.